The rows below give T cell receptor beta chains drawn from one sample of a study of CD4 T cells in relation to SARS-CoV-2 and coronaviruses. No antigen is known for these receptors. Only in-frame clones appear in the TCRdb table, and some are missing; sequencing was by immunoSEQ multiplex PCR. This sample has almost 20,000 clones; almost 75% occur once, and the top ten carry about a fifth. Sequencing was done on a sample of CD4+ T cells from PBMCs, cultured in vitro. The receptors derive from a human donor in good health. CDR3s include the opening cysteine and the closing phenylalanine or tryptophan.

j_call	cdr3_length	v_call	cdr3_aa
TRBJ1-1	14	TRBV5-1	CASSLNRVGTEAFF
TRBJ1-2	13	TRBV5-5	CASSFGTGGRYTF
TRBJ1-5	18	TRBV6-2/TRBV6-3	CASSTGGYKGPTGQPQHF
TRBJ2-2	13	TRBV30	CAWSGAGSGELFF
TRBJ2-7	17	TRBV5-1	CASSLVPSGGNSYEQYF
TRBJ2-1	12	TRBV12-3/TRBV12-4	CASSSEAGEQFF
TRBJ2-7	12	TRBV18	CASSPPGFEQYF
TRBJ1-4	16	TRBV3-1/TRBV3-2	CASSPSGTGGNEKLFF
TRBJ1-2	15	TRBV5-1	CASSLGLDRGYGYTF
TRBJ1-5	15	TRBV7-8	CASSLGRGGNQPQHF